This T cell receptor (beta chain) appears in the sequencing data of a study of brain T cells in children with intractable seizures. This CDR3 is built from 13 residues. J lost 0 bases, V lost 5 bases, and 4 bases had no gene match. Germline V gene lookup returns CDR1 SQVTM and CDR2 ANQGSEA. Only in-frame clones appear in the TCRdb table, and some are missing; sequencing was by immunoSEQ multiplex PCR. The sample lists under 150,000 clones; approximately 94% were seen once. At least one anti-epileptic drug was given before surgery. Sequences were derived from peripheral blood, sampled at surgery. J is TRBJ2-7 and V is TRBV29-1; 7 bases line up with TRBD1. This receptor was obtained from a boy under two years old with hemimegalencephaly and intractable seizures. Written as DNA, the CDR3 is TGCAGCGTTACAGGGGAGAGCTCCTACGAGCAGTACTTC. The encoded protein is CSVTGESSYEQYF.